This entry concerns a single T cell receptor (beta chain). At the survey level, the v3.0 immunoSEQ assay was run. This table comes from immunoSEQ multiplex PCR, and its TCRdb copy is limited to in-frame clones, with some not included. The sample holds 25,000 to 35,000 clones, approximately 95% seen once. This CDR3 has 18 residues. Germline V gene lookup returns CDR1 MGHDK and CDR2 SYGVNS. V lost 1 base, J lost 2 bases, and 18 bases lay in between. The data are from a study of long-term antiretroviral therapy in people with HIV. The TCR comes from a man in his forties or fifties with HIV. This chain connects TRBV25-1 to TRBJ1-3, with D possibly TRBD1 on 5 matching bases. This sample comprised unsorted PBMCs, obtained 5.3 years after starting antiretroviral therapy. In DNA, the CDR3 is TGTGCCAGCAGTGAATTGGGGACTCGGGGACTAACTGGAAACACCATATATTTT. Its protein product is CASSELGTRGLTGNTIYF.